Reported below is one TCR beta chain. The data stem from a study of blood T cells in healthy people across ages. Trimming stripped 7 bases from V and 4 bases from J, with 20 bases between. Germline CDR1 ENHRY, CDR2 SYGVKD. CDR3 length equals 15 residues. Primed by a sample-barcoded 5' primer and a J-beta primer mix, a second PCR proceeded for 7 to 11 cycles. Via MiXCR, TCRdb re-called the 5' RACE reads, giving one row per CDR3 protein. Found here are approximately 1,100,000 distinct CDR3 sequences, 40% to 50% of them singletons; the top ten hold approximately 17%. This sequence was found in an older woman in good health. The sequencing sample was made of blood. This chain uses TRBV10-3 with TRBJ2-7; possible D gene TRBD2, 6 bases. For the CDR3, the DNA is TGTGCCATCAAGGAGGGGACCCCCCTTTTTTACGAGCAGTACTTC. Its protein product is CAIKEGTPLFYEQYF.